The T cell receptor (beta chain) described here comes from a study of T cells in Graves' hyperthyroidism and ophthalmopathy. Findings and caveats of the study: Ophthalmopathy was told apart from stable hyperthyroidism by a 13 V-J model.

The ends lost 3 bases at V and 5 bases at J; junction bases unmatched: 11. The CDR3 has 16 residues. CDR1 is SGDLS and CDR2 is YYNGEE in the germline V gene. Graves' hyperthyroidism qualified as stable when ophthalmopathy did not progress within 18 months. In patients aged 18 to 65, hyperthyroidism was newly diagnosed, with duration under 2 months. In making diagnoses, clinical symptoms, serum thyroxine and TRAb, thyroid ultrasound and orbital computed tomography were all used. Amplification of TCR beta CDR3 regions was performed using RNA transcripts as template. HTBI primers were the set used in a first-round RT-PCR of the TCR CDR3. TCRdb analysed the multiplex PCR reads with MiXCR anew, one entry per CDR3 protein. The data contain 560,000 or so distinct CDR3 sequences, around 46% of them singletons. Note on this clonotype: Its antigen is still unknown. Just one base apart from a much larger clone, this may be a read error.

This chain links TRBV9 with TRBJ1-2, with 9 nucleotides matching TRBD1. The sample comprised peripheral blood or thyroid tissue (not recorded which). The origin of this receptor is a woman aged 18-29 years with Graves' hyperthyroidism. The CDR3 spells CASSAGYRGPGYGYTF. The CDR3 region has the DNA TGTGCCAGCAGCGCAGGATACAGGGGGCCTGGATATGGCTACACCTTC.